A selection of T cell receptor beta chains follows, all from one sample in a study of CD8+CD57+ T cells in acquired aplastic anemia. A single record per CDR3 protein comes from TCRdb applying MiXCR to the reads. The sample shows 400,000 to 500,000 distinct CDR3 sequences, approximately 70% of them seen only once. The specimen sequenced was sorted CD4+, CD8+, or CD8+CD57+ T cells (not recorded which) from PBMCs. These receptors all stem from a human donor in good health, serving as a control. Each CDR3 is given with its conserved first and last residue. Fields, in order: D gene, clone size, V gene, J gene, CDR3 DNA, CDR3 protein. D genes are given only for firm matches. Part of the rows lack a size; the others show once, few, many or a class for expanded clones.

>NA|many|TRBV5-1|TRBJ1-1
TGCGCCAGCAGCTTGGAGGGCTGGGACACTGAAGCTTTCTTT
CASSLEGWDTEAFF
>NA|once|TRBV20-1|TRBJ1-2
TGCAGTGCTAGTTCGGTGGCCGAGGATGGCTACACCTTC
CSASSVAEDGYTF
>NA|NA|TRBV20-1|TRBJ1-3
TGCAGTGCGAGGGACGGAATAAGCTCTGGAAACACCATATATTTT
CSARDGISSGNTIYF
>NA|once|TRBV9|TRBJ2-2
TGTGCCAGCAGCGTGAGGGGGGACACCAACACCGGGGAGCTGTTTTTT
CASSVRGDTNTGELFF
>NA|many|TRBV5-1|TRBJ1-2
TGCGCCAGCAGCGAAACAGGTTCGGGAGGCTACACCTTC
CASSETGSGGYTF
>NA|many|TRBV2|TRBJ1-1
TGTGCCAGCAGCGGGAATGGCGCTGAAGCTTTCTTT
CASSGNGAEAFF
>NA|NA|TRBV12-1|TRBJ2-5
TGTGCCAGCAGCCCTACTAGCGGGAACCAAGAGACCCAGTACTTC
CASSPTSGNQETQYF
>NA|few|TRBV5-1|TRBJ1-3
TGTGCCAGCAGCTCACGGGTCTCCTCTGGAAACACCATATATTTT
CASSSRVSSGNTIYF
>NA|many|TRBV25-1|TRBJ1-4
TGTGCCAGCAGTTTGGGCCGGGATTCAACTAATGAAAAACTGTTTTTT
CASSLGRDSTNEKLFF
>TRBD1|NA|TRBV7-9|TRBJ1-1
TGTGCCAGCAGCTTAGGACAGGGGACTACTACTGCTTCTTTT
CASSLGQGTTTASF
>NA|NA|TRBV20-1|TRBJ2-3
TGCAGTGCTAGGGGCGACAGCTATGGCTCAGATACGCAGTATTTT
CSARGDSYGSDTQYF
>NA|NA|TRBV10-3|TRBJ2-7
TGTGCCATCAGCGACCGGGCCGTAGCCTACGAGCAGTACTTC
CAISDRAVAYEQYF
>NA|NA|TRBV2|TRBJ2-7
TGTGCCAGCAGCCCCGGGACATCTGCCTACGAGCAGTACTTC
CASSPGTSAYEQYF
>TRBD2|many|TRBV7-6|TRBJ2-5
TGTGCCAGCAGCCTAGCGGGGGCCCTCCAAGAGACCCAGTACTTC
CASSLAGALQETQYF
>NA|few|TRBV10-3|TRBJ2-2
TGTGCCATCAGTGGCGACAGGACCGGCGGGGAGCTGTTTTTT
CAISGDRTGGELFF
>TRBD1|once|TRBV24-1|TRBJ2-7
TGTGCCACCAAGGGGGCCCTCGGCGAGCAGTACTTC
CATKGALGEQYF
>TRBD1|NA|TRBV24-1|TRBJ2-1
TGTGCCAGCAGTGTACAGGTGGACAGGTACAAAGAGCAGTTCTTC
CASSVQVDRYKEQFF
>NA|NA|TRBV29-1|TRBJ2-1
TGCAGCGTTGAGGGTCGTCGGGGGACTTACAATGAGCAGTTCTTC
CSVEGRRGTYNEQFF
>NA|NA|TRBV7-8|TRBJ1-2
TGTGCCAGCAGTCTCTGGGACACTTATGGCTACACCTTC
CASSLWDTYGYTF
>NA|NA|TRBV12-3/TRBV12-4|TRBJ2-1
TGTGCCAGCAGCCCAGACCCCCAATCAGGGTCCTACAATGAGCAGTTCTTC
CASSPDPQSGSYNEQFF
>NA|NA|TRBV19|TRBJ2-7
TGTGCCAGTAGCCGAAGCGTGACAGGAGGACACACCCAGTACTTC
CASSRSVTGGHTQYF
>TRBD2|NA|TRBV7-9|TRBJ2-1
TGTGCCCTTAGCGGGAGATACTATGAGCAGTTCTTC
CALSGRYYEQFF
>NA|few|TRBV12-3/TRBV12-4|TRBJ2-7
TGTGCCAGCAGGACGACAGGACATAAGACCGAGCAGTACTTC
CASRTTGHKTEQYF
>NA|many|TRBV6-5|TRBJ1-6
TGTGCCAGCAATCTGTACTTCTCGGGTTCATTGTCACCCCTCCACTTT
CASNLYFSGSLSPLHF
>NA|NA|TRBV7-3|TRBJ2-7
TGTGCCAGCAGCTTAAGCTCTAGTGGAGGCGGGCAGTACTTC
CASSLSSSGGGQYF
>NA|NA|TRBV7-2|TRBJ1-5
NA
CASSLDSSGYTFGF
>NA|NA|TRBV9|TRBJ1-6
TGTGCCAGCAACCTGGACAGCCATAATTCACCCCTCCACTTT
CASNLDSHNSPLHF
>NA|NA|TRBV7-2|TRBJ1-6
TGTGCCAGCAGCCACCTTACAGCTTTATATACCCCTCCACACTTT
CASSHLTALYTPPHF
>TRBD1|NA|TRBV5-1|TRBJ1-2
TGCGCCAGCAGCTTGGAAACAGGGGGCGACTATGGCTACACCTTC
CASSLETGGDYGYTF
>NA|many|TRBV6-9|TRBJ2-7
TGTGCCAGCAGTCCAGGGATCTCCTACGAGCAGTACTTC
CASSPGISYEQYF
>NA|NA|TRBV20-1|TRBJ2-5
TGCAGTGTCCCTCACCCACGGTTAGCTACCCAGTACTTC
CSVPHPRLATQYF
>TRBD1|few|TRBV5-1|TRBJ2-1
TGCGCCAGCAGCTTTTTCGGACAGGGGGCCGGGAATGAGCAGTTCTTC
CASSFFGQGAGNEQFF
>TRBD2|NA|TRBV15|TRBJ2-1
TGTGCCACCAGCAGAGATCGGGGAGGGGCGGCCTACGAGCAGTTCTTC
CATSRDRGGAAYEQFF
>NA|many|TRBV24-1|TRBJ2-1
TGTGCCACCAGTGATTTGCCGGACAGCCTCTCCTACAATGAGCAGTTCTTC
CATSDLPDSLSYNEQFF
>NA|NA|TRBV20-1|TRBJ1-2
TGCAGTGCTAGAGTCGCGGGAGGACATGGCTACACCTTC
CSARVAGGHGYTF
>TRBD1|NA|TRBV20-1|TRBJ1-4
TGCAGTGCTGGATCCCTCTCATTGACAGGGGGCAGTGAAAAACTGTTTTTT
CSAGSLSLTGGSEKLFF